This passage covers 10 T cell receptor beta chains from one sample sequenced in a study of T cell changes during pregnancy in multiple sclerosis (dated by TCRdb to between 2018 and 2021). The library was generated by the immunoSEQ multiplex PCR assay. Not all clones reach the TCRdb copy of this immuneACCESS table, which keeps in-frame sequences only. Checked studies attribute under half of the gap to unresolved V genes and leave the rest unexplained. In all, the sample holds 65,000 to 90,000 clones, and around 90% of those were seen once. The leading ten clones occupy over 0.25% of the sample. Sample: CD4+ T cells from peripheral blood mononuclear cells, taken after pregnancy. These receptors came from a female donor with multiple sclerosis, enrolled in a pregnancy study.

J is TRBJ2-1 and V is TRBV19; D is undetermined. V lost 6 bases and J lost 1, with 13 bases in between. There are 15 residues in the CDR3. Germline CDR1 reads LNHDA; CDR2 reads SQIVND (reference sequence). The CDR3 reads CASRSLAASYNEQFF. As DNA, the CDR3 is TGTGCCAGTAGGAGCTTGGCGGCATCCTACAATGAGCAGTTCTTC.

In DNA form, the CDR3 reads TGTGCCAGCTCACCAATTGACAGGGGTGGTTCACCCCTCCACTTT. Protein sequence: CASSPIDRGGSPLHF. The V call is TRBV18, the J call TRBJ1-6; 8 nucleotides match TRBD1. After removal of 2 bases from V and 9 bases from J, the junction contained 6 bases not matched to a gene. Germline assignment: CDR1 KGHSH and CDR2 LQKENI. The CDR3 consists of 15 residues.

The genes are TRBV28 and TRBJ2-3, with unresolved D. Germline V CDR1 and CDR2: MDHEN, SYDVKM. V dropped 6 bases and J dropped 8 bases, with 6 bases sitting between them. The CDR3 covers 10 residues. The CDR3 sequence is CASRRSTQYF. The CDR3 DNA is TGTGCCAGCAGACGGAGTACGCAGTATTTT.

The rearrangement uses TRBV6-5 and TRBJ1-2; D unclear. CDR1 and CDR2 from the germline V gene are MNHEY and SVGAGI. V gave up 5 bases and J gave up 5 bases, with 15 bases separating them. CDR3 length equals 14 residues. The CDR3 protein is CASSGRTDQYGYTF. Here the CDR3 DNA reads TGTGCCAGCAGTGGGAGGACGGATCAATATGGCTACACCTTC.

The chain carries TRBV5-1 and TRBJ2-1; the D gene is possibly TRBD1 (6 bases). The CDR3 loop spans 15 amino acids. Trimming pared 0 bases from V and 6 bases from J, leaving 13 bases between. CDR1 is SGHRS, CDR2 YFSETQ, per germline. The CDR3 DNA reads as TGCGCCAGCAGCTTGGTGGTAGCAGGGGCCAATGAGCAGTTCTTC. It yields the protein CASSLVVAGANEQFF.

V usage is TRBV27 and J usage is TRBJ2-3; 7 positions agree with TRBD2. Per germline, CDR1 MNHEY and CDR2 SMNVEV (reference sequence). The length of the CDR3 is 15 residues. V lost 10 bases and J lost 4; bases outside the gene matches: 14. The CDR3 reads CATYWRGGPSDTQYF. The DNA of the CDR3 is TGTGCCACCTACTGGAGGGGAGGGCCGTCAGATACGCAGTATTTT.

The chain couples TRBV18 to TRBJ2-1, with D perhaps TRBD1 (5 bases). Germline V gene sequence: CDR1 KGHSH, CDR2 LQKENI. The CDR3 extends over 12 amino acids. The V end was cut by 4 bases, the J end by 15 bases, with 16 bases between. This CDR3 is CASSQTTAFWFF. CDR3 in DNA: TGTGCCAGCTCACAGACGACAGCTTTCTGGTTCTTC.

The chain combines TRBV28 with TRBJ1-2; the D gene is possibly TRBD1 (6 bases). In germline, CDR1 is MDHEN, CDR2 SYDVKM. The CDR3 covers 15 residues. The ends were cut back, 7 bases at V and 4 bases at J, with 19 bases in the middle. The CDR3 DNA reads as TGTGCCAGCACCTGGGGGCGCAGGACGGCCTATGGCTACACCTTC. It codes for CASTWGRRTAYGYTF.

This chain uses TRBV7-8 with TRBJ2-7, with TRBD2 matching 11 bases. This CDR3 is built from 17 residues. CDR1 is SGHVS, CDR2 FQNEAQ, per germline. Trimming cost V 5 bases and J 5 bases; bases outside gene matches: 14. The CDR3 region is CASSLGTSGFSSHEQYF. Written as DNA, the CDR3 is TGTGCCAGCAGCCTCGGGACTAGCGGATTCTCGTCGCACGAGCAGTACTTC.

The V gene is TRBV5-1, the J gene TRBJ1-1; possibly TRBD1 for D (6 bases). Trimming shortened V by 4 bases and J by 0 bases, and 16 bases separated the two germline ends. The CDR3 loop spans 16 amino acids. CDR1 and CDR2 (germline): SGHRS, YFSETQ. The CDR3 DNA reads as TGCGCCAGCAGCCAAGGGGCAGGGGTGCTGAACACTGAAGCTTTCTTT. Its protein product is CASSQGAGVLNTEAFF.